This TCR beta chain was identified in a study of T cells after yellow fever vaccination (dated by TCRdb to about 2019). Notes on the research overall: The SMART-Seq v4 Ultra Low Input RNA kit was used to prepare libraries from fractions with low cell numbers. To follow T-cell clones before and after primary and booster YFV17D yellow fever vaccination, bulk TCR alpha and beta repertoires were sequenced over time. Blood was drawn at multiple timepoints before and after primary and secondary immunization, with bulk PBMC replicates and cell subsets isolated. Two healthy male donors made up the cohort, one aged 18 to 30 years and the other aged 30 to 40 years. The paper as a whole reports these results and caveats: Most clones expanded after primary vaccination were re-detected after the booster (about 96% of CD4 and 88% of CD8), suggesting broad memory maintenance. The secondary T-cell response was weaker than the primary response but faster, peaking on day 5 instead of day 15. Because the study included only a couple of donors, the extent to which the findings can be generalized is limited. A small share of clonotypes was detected in both CD4 and CD8 compartments, with the overlap likely arising from convergent recombination. Because abundant contaminating clonotypes from the bulk population could be contained in FACS-sorted repertoires, computational filtering was required.

There are a few counts of this clonotype. Its antigen is currently not known. No base quality information exists; no much larger clone differs at one position. According to the study, the label for this sample's treatment or condition signals: live attenuated yellow fever vaccine strain. At every blood-draw timepoint, two biological replicates of bulk PBMCs were collected. A standard Ficoll-Paque protocol was used to isolate PBMCs from peripheral blood. RNA was extracted with TriZol from bulk PBMCs, CD4 and CD8 fractions, and dextramer-positive and dextramer-negative fractions. V is pruned by 6 bases and J by 3 bases, leaving 8 bases of the junction without a gene match. The CDR3, cysteine through phenylalanine, is 15 amino acids long. CDR3 DNA only is kept here, 45 bases in frame from base 1. TCR cDNA was synthesized by 5'RACE template switching, through which a universal primer site and unique molecular identifiers were introduced. Priming of cDNA synthesis was performed from both the TCR alpha and TCR beta constant segments. Library amplification used two PCR steps, and the second PCR step added sample barcodes and sequencing adapters. Sequencing of libraries was performed on Illumina HiSeq 2500 (2x100 bp) or NovaSeq (2x150 bp). Turning to the authors' computational methods: Demultiplexing of reads and collapsing into UMI consensus sequences were performed with MIGEC, and V(D)J alignment was carried out with MiXCR. Using edgeR on replicate PBMC samples, clonotypes were called vaccine-responding if FDR was below 0.01 and the log2 fold change was above 5 up to day 15. Each bulk clonotype was labeled CD4 or CD8 based on which sequenced repertoire, CD4 or CD8, contained the clonotype at higher abundance. TCRdb applied fastp at Q25 and MiXCR to the public reads, then kept only in-frame beta chains. Each CDR3 protein gets just one entry, which takes the most common genes and DNA from the rows behind it. TCRdb assigned the V and J calls; the authors' analysis was not used. The sample table shows hundreds of thousands of distinct CDR3 sequences, and roughly 9.4% are seen once. Roughly 18% of the sample belongs to the ten largest clones.

The chain couples TRBV12-3 or TRBV12-4 to TRBJ1-5, with 7 junctional bases fitting TRBD1. This clonotype originated in a young man who received the YFV17D yellow fever vaccine. Source: PBMCs, taken on the day of the first yellow fever vaccination. The nucleotide sequence reads TGTGCCAGCAGGGCATTGGGACAGAACAATCAGCCCCAGCATTTT. Translated, this is CASRALGQNNQPQHF.